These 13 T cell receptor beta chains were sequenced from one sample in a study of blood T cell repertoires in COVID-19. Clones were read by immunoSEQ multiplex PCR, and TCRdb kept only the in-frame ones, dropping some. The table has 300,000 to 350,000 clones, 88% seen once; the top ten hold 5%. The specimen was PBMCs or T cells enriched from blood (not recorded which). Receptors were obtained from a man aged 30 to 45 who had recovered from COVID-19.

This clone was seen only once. The CDR3 nucleotides are TGTGCCAGCAGTACTACAGGGATTTATGGCTACACCTTC. Protein: CASSTTGIYGYTF. The V gene is TRBV6-5, the J gene TRBJ1-2, with a weak D call TRBD1 (6 bases). Germline CDR1 is MNHEY and CDR2 is SVGAGI. Trimming took off 5 bases at V and 5 bases at J, with 12 bases between the two ends. CDR3 length: 13 amino acids.

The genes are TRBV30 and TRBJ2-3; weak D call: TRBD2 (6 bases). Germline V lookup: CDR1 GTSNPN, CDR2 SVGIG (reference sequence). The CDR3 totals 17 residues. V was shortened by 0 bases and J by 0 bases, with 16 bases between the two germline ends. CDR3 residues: CAWSVQRRDFSTDTQYF. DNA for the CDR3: TGTGCCTGGAGTGTACAAAGGAGGGACTTTAGCACAGATACGCAGTATTTT.

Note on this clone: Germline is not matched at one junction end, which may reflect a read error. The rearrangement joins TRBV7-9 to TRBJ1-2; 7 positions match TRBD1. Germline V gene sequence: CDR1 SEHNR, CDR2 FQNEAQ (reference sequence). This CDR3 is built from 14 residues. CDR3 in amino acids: CASSLKGADRACAF. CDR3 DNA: TGTGCCAGCAGCTTAAAGGGTGCCGACAGGGCTTGCGCCTTC.

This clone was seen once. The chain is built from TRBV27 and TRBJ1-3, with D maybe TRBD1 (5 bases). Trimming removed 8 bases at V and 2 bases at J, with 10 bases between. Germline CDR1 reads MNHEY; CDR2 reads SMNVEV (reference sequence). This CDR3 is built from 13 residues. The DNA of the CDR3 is TGTGCCAGCCCGGAGGGGCCTGGAAACACCATATATTTT. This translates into CASPEGPGNTIYF.

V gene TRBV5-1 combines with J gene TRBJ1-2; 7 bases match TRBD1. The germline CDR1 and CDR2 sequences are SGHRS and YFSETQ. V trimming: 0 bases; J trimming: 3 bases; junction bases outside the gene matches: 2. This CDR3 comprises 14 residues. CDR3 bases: TGCGCCAGCAGCTTGGCCGGACAGGACTATGGCTACACCTTC. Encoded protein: CASSLAGQDYGYTF.

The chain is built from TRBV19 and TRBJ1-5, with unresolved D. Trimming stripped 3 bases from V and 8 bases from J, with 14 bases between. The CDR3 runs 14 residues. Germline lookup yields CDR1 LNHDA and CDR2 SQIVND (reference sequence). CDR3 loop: CASSINLMREPQHF. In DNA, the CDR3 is TGTGCCAGTAGTATTAACTTAATGCGTGAGCCCCAGCATTTT.

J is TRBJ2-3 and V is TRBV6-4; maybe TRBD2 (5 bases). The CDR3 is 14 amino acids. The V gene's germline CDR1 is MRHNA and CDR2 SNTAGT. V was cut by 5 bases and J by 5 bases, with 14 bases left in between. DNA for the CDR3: TGTGCCAGCAGTCCCCGGGGTTTGAAAGATACGCAGTATTTT. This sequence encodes CASSPRGLKDTQYF.

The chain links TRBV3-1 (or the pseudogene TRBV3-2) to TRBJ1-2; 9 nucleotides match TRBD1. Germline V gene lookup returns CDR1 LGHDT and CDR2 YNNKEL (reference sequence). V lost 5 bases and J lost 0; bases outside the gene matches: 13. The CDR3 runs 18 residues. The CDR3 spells CASSNPSPGTGPNYGYTF. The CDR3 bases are TGTGCCAGCAGCAACCCCTCACCCGGGACAGGGCCTAACTATGGCTACACCTTC.

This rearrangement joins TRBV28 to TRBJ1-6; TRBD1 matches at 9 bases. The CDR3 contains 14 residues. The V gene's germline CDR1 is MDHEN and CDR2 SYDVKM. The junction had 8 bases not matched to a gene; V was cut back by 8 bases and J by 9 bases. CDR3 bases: TGTGCCAGCTATAAGGGACAGGGACTTTCACCCCTCCACTTT. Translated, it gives CASYKGQGLSPLHF.

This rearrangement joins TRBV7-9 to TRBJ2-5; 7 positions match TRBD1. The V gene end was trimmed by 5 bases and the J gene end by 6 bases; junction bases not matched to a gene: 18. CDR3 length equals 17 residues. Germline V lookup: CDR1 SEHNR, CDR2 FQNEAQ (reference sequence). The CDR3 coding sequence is TGTGCCAGCAGCCTCGAAGTCGGCACAGGGGTTCTGAAGACCCAGTACTTC. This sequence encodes CASSLEVGTGVLKTQYF.

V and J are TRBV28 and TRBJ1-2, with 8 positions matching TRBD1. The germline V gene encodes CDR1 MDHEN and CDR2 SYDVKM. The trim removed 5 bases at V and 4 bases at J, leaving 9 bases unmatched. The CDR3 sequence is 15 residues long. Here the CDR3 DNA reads TGTGCCAGCAGTCCCCTCCGGACAGGGACCTATGGCTACACCTTC. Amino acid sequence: CASSPLRTGTYGYTF.

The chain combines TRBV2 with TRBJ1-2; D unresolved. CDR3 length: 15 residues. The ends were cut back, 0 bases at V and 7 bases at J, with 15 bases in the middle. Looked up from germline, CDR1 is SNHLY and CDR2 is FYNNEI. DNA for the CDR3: TGTGCCAGCAGTGAAGCGCGGCAGCCTTTGTCTGGCTACACCTTC. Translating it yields CASSEARQPLSGYTF. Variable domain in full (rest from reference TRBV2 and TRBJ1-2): EPEVTQTPSHQVTQMGQEVILRCVPISNHLYFYWYRQILGQKVEFLVSFYNNEISEKSEIFDDQFSVERPDGSNFTLKIRSTKLEDSAMYFCASSEARQPLSGYTFGSGTRLTVV.

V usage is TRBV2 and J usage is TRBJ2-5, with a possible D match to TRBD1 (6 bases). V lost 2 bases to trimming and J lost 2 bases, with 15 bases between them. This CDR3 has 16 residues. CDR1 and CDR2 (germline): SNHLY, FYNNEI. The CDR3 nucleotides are TGTGCCAGCAGTGAAATAATCGGACAGATTCAAGAGACCCAGTACTTC. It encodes CASSEIIGQIQETQYF.